Following are 5 T cell receptor beta chains from one sample sequenced in a study of cytomegalovirus exposure and HLA in healthy donors. Clones were read by immunoSEQ multiplex PCR, and TCRdb kept only the in-frame ones, dropping some. The table includes about 160,000 clones, 70% to 90% detected once. Input material: PBMCs. The source of these receptors is a man in his late teens or twenties in good health and CMV-seronegative.

Only a few counts were recorded for this clone. Germline is not matched at one junction end, which may reflect a read error. The chain uses TRBV7-2 and TRBJ1-2, with 9 nucleotides matching TRBD1. The length of the CDR3 is 13 residues. CDR1 and CDR2 (germline): SGHTA, FQGNSA. CDR3 DNA: TGTGCCAGCAGCTTAGATGGGACAGGGAATTTGTACTTC. Protein sequence: CASSLDGTGNLYF.

The genes are TRBV7-8 and TRBJ2-7; 10 bases are a match to TRBD1. Germline V gives CDR1 SGHVS, CDR2 FQNEAQ. This CDR3 comprises 14 residues. Trimming cost V 6 bases and J 4 bases; bases outside gene matches: 6. CDR3 region: CASRKPGQGYEQYF. CDR3 DNA sequence: TGTGCCAGCAGAAAACCGGGACAGGGGTACGAGCAGTACTTC.

The chain joins TRBV6-6 to TRBJ2-5; 11 bases match TRBD2. J was trimmed by 2 bases and V by 6 bases; bases with no gene match: 8. The CDR3 is 16 amino acids. From germline, CDR1 is MNHNY and CDR2 SVGAGI (reference sequence). This CDR3 reads CASSDGTSGLQETQYF. The CDR3 region has the DNA TGTGCCAGCAGCGACGGGACTAGCGGACTACAAGAGACCCAGTACTTC.

The rearrangement joins TRBV6-1 to TRBJ2-7, with D perhaps matching TRBD2 (6 bases). In germline, CDR1 is MNHNS, CDR2 SASEGT. Deletions cut 3 bases from V and 1 base from J, with 10 bases between. This CDR3 spans 14 amino acids. CDR3 nucleotide sequence: TGTGCCAGCAGTGATTGGGGGGTTTCCTACGAGCAGTACGTC. Translated, it gives CASSDWGVSYEQYV.

The chain couples TRBV18 to TRBJ2-7; 10 nucleotides align to TRBD1. CDR1 is KGHSH and CDR2 is LQKENI in the germline V gene. The CDR3 has 14 amino acids. The J segment lost 2 bases and the V segment lost 6 bases, leaving 4 bases of the junction unmatched. CDR3 sequence: CASSPGTGAYEQYF. In DNA, the CDR3 is TGTGCCAGCTCTCCCGGGACAGGGGCCTACGAGCAGTACTTC.